These 21 T cell receptor beta chains were all obtained from the same sample, sequenced in a study of cytomegalovirus exposure and HLA in healthy donors. Clones were sequenced by immunoSEQ multiplex PCR, and TCRdb holds only the in-frame ones, with some missing. The sample has roughly 200,000 clones, about 89% seen once. The sequenced sample was PBMCs. The receptors derive from a man under 40 in good health and CMV-seropositive.

V and J are TRBV14 and TRBJ1-1; a possible D gene is TRBD1 (6 bases). V lost 1 base, J lost 0 bases, and 18 bases lay in between. CDR1 is SGHDN and CDR2 is FVKESK in the germline V gene. There are 18 residues in the CDR3. The CDR3 is CASSQVSDRWTLNTEAFF. The CDR3, as DNA: TGTGCCAGCAGCCAAGTGTCCGACAGGTGGACTTTGAACACTGAAGCTTTCTTT.

This chain connects TRBV7-6 to TRBJ1-2; D gene ambiguous. The CDR3 has 13 amino acids. Germline assignment: CDR1 SGHVS and CDR2 FNYEAQ. The CDR3 DNA is TGTGCTCTCAGGCGTGTCGCTAACTATGGCTACACCTTC. Encoded protein: CALRRVANYGYTF. Complete variable domain (other parts from reference TRBV7-6 and TRBJ1-2): GAGVSQSPRYKVTKRGQDVALRCDPISGHVSLYWYRQALGQGPEFLTYFNYEAQQDKSGLPNDRFSAERPEGSISTLTIQRTEQRDSAMYRCALRRVANYGYTFGSGTRLTVV.

V gene TRBV5-6 combines with J gene TRBJ2-7; 11 bases fit TRBD2. The V gene end was trimmed by 4 bases and the J gene end by 1 base; junction bases not matched to a gene: 7. The germline CDR1 and CDR2 sequences are SGHDT and YYEEEE. The CDR3 covers 16 residues. The CDR3 here is CASSARGLAESYEQYF. In DNA form, the CDR3 reads TGTGCCAGCAGCGCGAGGGGACTAGCGGAATCCTACGAGCAGTACTTC.

V and J are TRBV30 and TRBJ1-2, with D possibly matching TRBD1 (6 bases). The CDR3 is made up of 13 amino acids. Trimming removed 6 bases at V and 3 bases at J, with 14 bases between. From germline, CDR1 is GTSNPN and CDR2 SVGIG (reference sequence). CDR3 DNA: TGTGCCTGCCTACCGGGGGCGGACTATGGCTACACCTTC. It encodes CACLPGADYGYTF.

The chain carries TRBV7-8 and TRBJ1-2; D is unclear. The CDR3 is made up of 15 amino acids. CDR1 and CDR2 (germline): SGHVS, FQNEAQ. The V gene lost 5 bases and the J gene lost 3 bases, with 16 bases spanning the gap. The CDR3, as DNA: TGTGCCAGCAGCGACCCCGGAACAGCTCACTATGGCTACACCTTC. It specifies CASSDPGTAHYGYTF.

V is TRBV19 and J is TRBJ2-1; tentatively, D is TRBD1 (5 bases). The CDR3 has 15 amino acids. Germline V gene lookup returns CDR1 LNHDA and CDR2 SQIVND (reference sequence). V was cut by 3 bases and J by 3 bases, with 12 bases left in between. Here the CDR3 DNA reads TGTGCCAGTAGTATGGGTCAGGGCCACTACAATGAGCAGTTCTTC. Residues: CASSMGQGHYNEQFF.

This chain joins TRBV5-4 and TRBJ1-2, with 9 bases lining up with TRBD1. The CDR3 length is 14 residues. The germline gives CDR1 SGHNT, CDR2 YYREEE (reference sequence). Germline trimming cut 3 bases from V and 4 bases from J; bases unmatched to any gene: 4. CDR3 sequence: CASSWTGAAYGYTF. CDR3 coding DNA: TGTGCCAGCAGCTGGACAGGGGCTGCCTATGGCTACACCTTC.

This clone is a singleton in its sample. The rearrangement links TRBV28 to TRBJ2-1, with unresolved D. CDR3 length: 11 amino acids. The V and J ends lost 7 bases and 6 bases respectively, with 7 bases between them. Per the germline V gene, CDR1 is MDHEN and CDR2 is SYDVKM. CDR3 sequence: CASTDLNEQFF. The CDR3 coding sequence is TGTGCCAGCACCGATCTCAATGAGCAGTTCTTC. The full variable domain, completed using reference TRBV28 and TRBJ2-1, is DVKVTQSSRYLVKRTGEKVFLECVQDMDHENMFWYRQDPGLGLRLIYFSYDVKMKEKGDIPEGYSVSREKKERFSLILESASTNQTSMYLCASTDLNEQFFGPGTRLTVL.

The CDR3 nucleotides are TGTGCCAGCAGCTCAAGACTTCGACTAGCCAAAAACATTCAGTACTTC. This encodes CASSSRLRLAKNIQYF. The genes are TRBV5-6 and TRBJ2-4; no definite D call. The germline V gene has CDR1 SGHDT and CDR2 YYEEEE. CDR3 length: 16 residues. Trimming removed 3 bases from V and 0 bases from J, with 13 bases in between.

CDR3 nucleotide sequence: TGTGCCAGCAGCCGTATTTTACCCGGGACGGATTATGGCTACACCTTC. It is translated as CASSRILPGTDYGYTF. The J gene is TRBJ1-2, the V gene TRBV5-4; D perhaps matches TRBD1 (5 bases). Trimming stripped 4 bases from V and 5 bases from J, with 21 bases between. Germline lookup yields CDR1 SGHNT and CDR2 YYREEE (reference sequence). The CDR3 is made up of 16 amino acids.

This chain uses TRBV19 with TRBJ1-1; D ambiguous. The V end lost 5 bases, the J end lost 7 bases, and 11 bases lay between the germline ends. CDR1 is LNHDA and CDR2 is SQIVND in the germline V gene (reference sequence). The CDR3 consists of 12 residues. CDR3 residues: CASSSRTVEAFF. The CDR3 DNA reads as TGTGCCAGTAGTTCACGGACGGTTGAAGCTTTCTTT.

The chain is built from TRBV2 and TRBJ1-5; 8 positions match TRBD1. The CDR3 consists of 15 residues. Unmatched junction bases numbered 9, after V lost 8 bases and J lost 3 bases. Germline V gene sequence: CDR1 SNHLY, CDR2 FYNNEI. The CDR3 protein is CASASGTGINQPQHF. The CDR3 DNA reads TGTGCCAGCGCGTCCGGGACAGGTATCAATCAGCCCCAGCATTTT. Filled out from reference TRBV2 and TRBJ1-5, the complete variable domain reads EPEVTQTPSHQVTQMGQEVILRCVPISNHLYFYWYRQILGQKVEFLVSFYNNEISEKSEIFDDQFSVERPDGSNFTLKIRSTKLEDSAMYFCASASGTGINQPQHFGDGTRLSIL.

The chain is built from TRBV5-1 and TRBJ2-1; 11 bases map to TRBD2. J gave up 4 bases and V 7 bases, and 7 bases lay outside the gene matches. CDR1 is SGHRS, CDR2 YFSETQ, per germline. The CDR3 totals 15 residues. CDR3 sequence reads: CASAPLAGGYNEQFF. In nucleotides, the CDR3 is TGCGCCAGCGCCCCCCTAGCGGGGGGATACAATGAGCAGTTCTTC. Based on the CDR3 plus reference TRBV5-1 and TRBJ2-1, the full variable domain is KAGVTQTPRYLIKTRGQQVTLSCSPISGHRSVSWYQQTPGQGLQFLFEYFSETQRNKGNFPGRFSGRQFSNSRSEMNVSTLELGDSALYLCASAPLAGGYNEQFFGPGTRLTVL.

The chain joins TRBV28 to TRBJ2-7; D call uncertain. V dropped 3 bases and J dropped 0 bases, with 12 bases sitting between them. From germline, CDR1 is MDHEN and CDR2 SYDVKM. The CDR3 length is 15 residues. The CDR3 protein is CASSFSQRSSYEQYF. The CDR3, as DNA: TGTGCCAGCAGTTTCTCGCAGAGGAGCTCCTACGAGCAGTACTTC.

The CDR3 DNA reads TGTGCCTGGAGTAGACAGGGTACTCAGCCCCAGCATTTT. Residues: CAWSRQGTQPQHF. The chain couples TRBV30 to TRBJ1-5; 7 nucleotides align to TRBD1. CDR1 is GTSNPN and CDR2 is SVGIG in the germline V gene (reference sequence). The V and J ends lost 2 bases and 6 bases, in that order; junction bases with no gene match: 4. This CDR3 contains 13 residues.

The J gene is TRBJ2-3, the V gene TRBV27; D not resolved. The germline CDR1 and CDR2 sequences are MNHEY and SMNVEV (reference sequence). V dropped 5 bases and J dropped 3 bases, with 12 bases sitting between them. The CDR3 is 14 amino acids. CDR3 nucleotide sequence: TGTGCCAGCAGTCCAAACCCCGTTACAGATACGCAGTATTTT. This gives the protein CASSPNPVTDTQYF.

This rearrangement joins TRBV7-6 to TRBJ2-1; D may be TRBD2 (6 bases). V was cut by 1 base and J by 6 bases, with 19 bases left in between. Germline V lookup: CDR1 SGHVS, CDR2 FNYEAQ. This CDR3 region has 17 residues. The DNA for the CDR3 is TGTGCCAGCAGCTTAGAGGCGAGTAGCGGAATATCCAATGAGCAGTTCTTC. Translating gives CASSLEASSGISNEQFF.

The rearrangement joins TRBV5-1 to TRBJ2-1; 9 nucleotides match TRBD1. The germline V gene encodes CDR1 SGHRS and CDR2 YFSETQ. This CDR3 is built from 15 residues. Germline trimming cut 6 bases from V and 5 bases from J; bases unmatched to any gene: 9. In nucleotides, the CDR3 is TGCGCCAGCACCAGGCGGGGACAGGGACACAATGAGCAGTTCTTC. Translating gives CASTRRGQGHNEQFF. The full variable domain, with the rest looked up from reference TRBV5-1 and TRBJ2-1, is KAGVTQTPRYLIKTRGQQVTLSCSPISGHRSVSWYQQTPGQGLQFLFEYFSETQRNKGNFPGRFSGRQFSNSRSEMNVSTLELGDSALYLCASTRRGQGHNEQFFGPGTRLTVL.

V gene TRBV27 combines with J gene TRBJ2-7; 14 nucleotides align to TRBD2. CDR1 and CDR2 from the germline V gene are MNHEY and SMNVEV (reference sequence). This CDR3 has 17 amino acids. V was pared by 4 bases and J by 4 bases, with 9 bases of the junction left unmatched. CDR3: CASSSGLAGVIGYEQYF. As DNA, the CDR3 is TGTGCCAGCAGTTCGGGACTAGCGGGAGTAATTGGGTACGAGCAGTACTTC.

The chain links TRBV6-5 to TRBJ2-1; TRBD1 matches 8 bases. V shed 4 bases, J shed 9 bases, and the junction held 11 bases outside the gene matches. Germline values: CDR1 MNHEY, CDR2 SVGAGI. The CDR3 runs to 15 residues. CDR3 region: CASSFDRGGASEQFF. The CDR3 DNA reads TGTGCCAGCAGTTTCGACAGGGGTGGGGCCAGTGAGCAGTTCTTC.

J is TRBJ2-7 and V is TRBV7-9, with 14 bases aligning to TRBD2. The CDR3 contains 19 residues. V shed 1 base, J shed 2 bases, and the junction held 10 bases outside the gene matches. Germline V CDR1 and CDR2: SEHNR, FQNEAQ (reference sequence). CDR3 DNA sequence: TGTGCCAGCAGCTTAGAAGGGACTAGCGGGAGTTTGGGAACCTACGAGCAGTACTTC. This translates into CASSLEGTSGSLGTYEQYF.